This TCR beta chain derives from a study of T cell responses to AZD1222 COVID-19 vaccine (dated by TCRdb to 2020 to 2023). About the full investigation: AZD1222 recipients given second doses at about 4 weeks or at about 12 weeks were pooled, since spike-specific TCR depth and breadth were not found to differ between the two schedules. A total of 233 trial participants underwent TCR sequencing, of whom under 220 had received two doses of AZD1222 and 26 had received two doses of the MenACWY control vaccine. Trial participants were enrolled by age into subgroups of 18-55, 56-69 and 70-plus years, and around 150, 29 and 61 TCR-sequenced participants, respectively, were included in these subgroups. Study-level results and caveats: Only six AZD1222 recipients were SARS-CoV-2 seropositive at baseline, limiting conclusions about previously exposed vaccinees. Most participants were white British and females outnumbered males, and the authors suggested that clonal diversity may have been underestimated. The 56-69-year group was small, and its depth increase did not reach significance, likely because of low power. Because no day 14 peak-response samples were available, the repertoires could be characterized only after the peak T cell response. Epitopes outside the regions mutated in the B.1.351 and B.1.1.7 variants were reportedly recognized by nearly half of the unique spike-specific TCRs. After two AZD1222 doses, both the breadth and the depth of spike-specific TCRs were significantly higher than at day 0 and than in MenACWY recipients. CD4 TCRs associated with the vaccine covered the entire spike protein, and the dominant responses were in regions 160-218 and 743-854.

CDR1 and CDR2 (SGHAT, FQNNGV) derive from the germline V gene. Counted from cysteine to phenylalanine, this CDR3 has 15 amino acids. Only the CDR3 part of the read is kept: 45 bases, read in frame from the first base. V lost 7 bases and J lost 4 bases, and the count of bases not matched to a germline gene is 9. Details on this clone: Its antigen is unknown. Per-base quality was not reported, and no clone a single base away is much larger than it.

Taken with the paper, the label for time point translates to: baseline before first vaccination. The vaccinee samples were drawn from two UK trials, COV001 and COV002, one of which was a single-blind randomized controlled phase 2/3 trial testing AZD1222 (ChAdOx1 nCoV-19) in healthy adults. Trial participant PBMC samples were collected at day 0 and day 28 after the second dose for TCRbeta chain sequencing. The CDR3 regions of human TCRbeta chains were analyzed by immunosequencing. In the source study's methods: TCRs in the repertoires were compared against a reference library of SARS-CoV-2-specific TCRs that had been generated with the MIRA antigen-specificity platform. Breadth was defined as the fraction of unique TCRs that were SARS-CoV-2-associated. Depth was defined as the fraction of total T cells that were SARS-CoV-2-associated. Each spike-specific TCR was assigned to its reactive spike region and to a CD4 or CD8 class using the MIRA data. Log10-transformed breadth and depth values were compared by one-way ANOVA with Sidak's multiple comparisons tests. Not all clones reach the TCRdb copy of this immuneACCESS table, which keeps in-frame sequences only. Checked studies attribute under half of the gap to unresolved V genes and leave the rest unexplained. The D gene and trimming were derived from the DNA, and the V and J assignments and clone size from that table. The sample table contains fewer than 50,000 clones; only one count was recorded for roughly 80% of them. Approximately 7% of the sample lies in the top ten.

The sample consisted of peripheral blood, taken on day 0 of AZD1222 vaccination. The sequence derives from an adult in good health. The rearrangement combines TRBV11-2 with TRBJ2-1, with TRBD2 matching 8 junction bases. The bases read TGTGCCAGCACCGAAACTAGCGGAAATTACAATGAGCAGTTCTTC. Translated, this is CASTETSGNYNEQFF.